Listed below are T cell receptor beta chains from one sample, sequenced in a study of shared clonotypes between healthy human individuals. The repertoire was sequenced with immunoSEQ multiplex PCR; TCRdb's copy has only in-frame clones and lacks some. The table shows about 490,000 clones, with 81% occurring only once. The sequencing sample was made of PBMCs. These TCRs come from a woman aged 40 to 50 in good health. Some clones in this sample may be carry-over from other donors' samples. Both conserved end residues are part of each CDR3. The order of the fields is clone size, V gene, J gene, D gene, CDR3 DNA, CDR3 protein. D genes are given only for firm matches. Not every row has a clone size; where given, it reads once, few, many or a size class.

.	TRBV29-1	TRBJ1-1	TRBD1	TGCAGCGTAACAGGACAGGGCCTAATGAACACTGAAGCTTTCTTT	CSVTGQGLMNTEAFF
.	TRBV27	TRBJ2-1	TRBD2	TGTGCCAGCAGTTTAGCTAGCGGGAGGGTTGTCGGTGAGCAGTTCTTC	CASSLASGRVVGEQFF
.	TRBV6-1	TRBJ2-6	.	TGTGCAACCGACAGTACGCTCTCTGGGGCCAACGTCCTGACTTTC	CATDSTLSGANVLTF
.	TRBV19	TRBJ1-1	TRBD1	TGTGCCAGTAGAGGGGGCCCGAACACTGAAGCTTTCTTT	CASRGGPNTEAFF
.	TRBV7-9	TRBJ1-3	.	TGTGCCAGCAGCTTAGATGGGGGACGCTCTGGAAACACCATATATTTT	CASSLDGGRSGNTIYF
.	TRBV5-6	TRBJ2-7	.	TGTGCCAGCAGCTTGGGGGACGGTGGGTCCTCCTACGAGCAGTACTTC	CASSLGDGGSSYEQYF
.	TRBV4-3	TRBJ1-4	.	TGCGCCAGCAGCCAACAGACATCAACTAATGAAAAACTGTTTTTT	CASSQQTSTNEKLFF
once	TRBV15	TRBJ2-1	TRBD2	TGTGCCACCAGCAGTCTCCAACTAGCGGAGCAGTTCTTC	CATSSLQLAEQFF
.	TRBV7-9	TRBJ2-7	.	TGTGCCAGCAGCTTATCCCCCTACGAGCAGTACTTC	CASSLSPYEQYF
.	TRBV29-1	TRBJ2-5	.	TGCAGCACACAGGGTCGAGAGACCCAGTACTTC	CSTQGRETQYF
once	TRBV4-1	TRBJ2-1	.	TGCGCCAGCGGGGATAGCGGCTCCTACAATGAGCAGTTCTTC	CASGDSGSYNEQFF
.	TRBV5-1	TRBJ1-1	.	TGCGCCAGCAGTCAAGGGGCATGGGGGAACACTGAAGCTTTCTTT	CASSQGAWGNTEAFF
.	TRBV5-6	TRBJ2-5	.	TGTGCCAGCAGCTTATCGGTAGGGGGGCAAGAGACCCAGTACTTC	CASSLSVGGQETQYF
.	TRBV27	TRBJ2-7	TRBD2	TGTGCCGGCAAGGCTAGCGGAAGCTCCTACGAGCAGTACTTC	CAGKASGSSYEQYF